This T cell receptor (beta chain) was documented in a study of cytomegalovirus exposure and HLA in healthy donors. Findings of the study overall: Upon later analysis, HLA-associated TCR beta chains proved more clonally expanded than other, equally common chains. Later on, an analysis tied 15,000 to 20,000 TCR beta sequences to HLA alleles at 0.05 false discovery rate.

A word on this clone: Its antigen remains unknown.

Primers included in the PCR were 60 Vbeta and 13 Jbeta primers. Clones were read by immunoSEQ multiplex PCR, and TCRdb kept only the in-frame ones, dropping some. The repertoire holds around 150,000 clones, around nine tenths seen once, with roughly 5% in the top ten. Donors consisted of healthy bone marrow donors. The TCR was taken from a woman aged 25 to 39 in good health and CMV-seronegative. The specimen sequenced was PBMCs.

This CDR3 is CASSLGETSSSGNTIYF. CDR3 coding DNA: TGTGCCAGCAGCCTCGGGGAGACGTCGAGCTCTGGAAACACCATATATTTT. The chain employs TRBV7-9 and TRBJ1-3; D gene unclear. The CDR3 totals 17 residues. Trimming removed 5 bases at V and 0 bases at J, with 17 bases between. Germline V gene data show CDR1 as SEHNR and CDR2 as FQNEAQ (reference sequence). Complete variable domain (other parts from reference TRBV7-9 and TRBJ1-3): DTGVSQNPRHKITKRGQNVTFRCDPISEHNRLYWYRQTLGQGPEFLTYFQNEAQLEKSRLLSDRFSAERPKGSFSTLEIQRTEQGDSAMYLCASSLGETSSSGNTIYFGEGSWLTVV.